Each of the 17 T cell receptor beta chains below was sequenced from the same sample in a study of T cell repertoires in cytomegalovirus infection. TCRdb reanalysed the reads using MiXCR and keeps one entry per CDR3 protein. The repertoire holds 150,000 to 200,000 distinct CDR3 sequences, more than 15% seen once, with over 15% in the top ten. Input material: CD8+ T cells from PBMCs. The receptor source for this set is a human donor in good health (CMV status not recorded). Some clones in this sample may be carry-over from other donors' samples.

The V and J genes are TRBV12-5 and TRBJ2-1; TRBD2 matches 7 bases. V lost 6 bases, J lost 4 bases, and 12 bases stayed unmatched. This CDR3 is built from 16 residues. Looked up from germline, CDR1 is LGHNT and CDR2 is FRNRAP. The CDR3 region has the DNA TGTGCTAGTGGCCTGGGGACTACTGGGGGATACAATGAGCAGTTCTTC. Translated: CASGLGTTGGYNEQFF.

This clonotype was counted between two and nine times. V and J are TRBV6-2 or TRBV6-3 and TRBJ2-5; 9 positions match TRBD1. This CDR3 has 16 amino acids. Looked up from germline, CDR1 is MNHEY and CDR2 is SVGEGT. J gave up 5 bases and V 5 bases, and 12 bases lay outside the gene matches. The CDR3 spells CASSRPGTGYDETQYF. In DNA, the CDR3 is TGTGCCAGCAGTCGTCCCGGGACAGGGTACGATGAGACCCAGTACTTC.

The chain joins TRBV6-5 to TRBJ2-1; no clear D gene. The CDR3 consists of 13 residues. The V end was cut by 4 bases, the J end by 3 bases, with 7 bases between. The germline V gene has CDR1 MNHEY and CDR2 SVGAGI. CDR3 coding DNA: TGTGCCAGCAGTTCTCCTCTCTACAATGAGCAGTTCTTC. It encodes CASSSPLYNEQFF.

This clonotype has a handful of counts. V usage is TRBV11-2 and J usage is TRBJ1-3, with TRBD1 as a possible D gene (6 bases). Germline V gives CDR1 SGHAT, CDR2 FQNNGV. Trimming stripped 5 bases from V and 0 bases from J, with 14 bases between. This CDR3 comprises 16 residues. The CDR3 region is CASSRGGHPSGNTIYF. CDR3 DNA sequence: TGTGCCAGCAGCCGCGGGGGACATCCCTCTGGAAACACCATATATTTT.

The J gene is TRBJ1-2, the V gene TRBV7-9; 7 bases are shared with TRBD1. V trimming: 1 base; J trimming: 6 bases; junction bases outside the gene matches: 8. The CDR3 loop spans 15 amino acids. CDR1 and CDR2 (germline): SEHNR, FQNEAQ (reference sequence). As DNA, the CDR3 is TGTGCCAGCAGCTTAGGTGAAGGGGGCGCGGATGGCTACACCTTC. Its translation is CASSLGEGGADGYTF.

This clonotype has more than one count but fewer than ten. The CDR3: CATSTLSTDTQYF. The CDR3 DNA sequence: TGTGCCACCAGCACCCTCTCCACAGATACGCAGTATTTT. This chain links TRBV15 with TRBJ2-3; D is uncertain. V was cut by 4 bases and J by 2 bases, with 7 bases left in between. Germline V gene sequence: CDR1 LNHNV, CDR2 YYDKDF (reference sequence). CDR3 length: 13 amino acids.

Only a few counts were recorded for this clonotype. The chain employs TRBV28 and TRBJ2-3; D is perhaps TRBD2 (6 bases). The CDR3 sequence is 14 residues long. The V and J ends lost 6 bases and 3 bases respectively, with 13 bases between them. Germline-derived CDR1 and CDR2 are MDHEN and SYDVKM. DNA of the CDR3: TGTGCCAGCAGCGACCCGGGAGAAACAGATACGCAGTATTTT. It codes for CASSDPGETDTQYF. Combining the CDR3 with reference TRBV28 and TRBJ2-3 gives the whole variable domain DVKVTQSSRYLVKRTGEKVFLECVQDMDHENMFWYRQDPGLGLRLIYFSYDVKMKEKGDIPEGYSVSREKKERFSLILESASTNQTSMYLCASSDPGETDTQYFGPGTRLTVL.

This clonotype turned up a few times. V and J are TRBV4-1 and TRBJ1-2; D call uncertain. This CDR3 has 13 amino acids. The germline V gene encodes CDR1 MGHRA and CDR2 YSYEKL. V was clipped by 0 bases and J by 4 bases, with 6 bases between them. The CDR3 DNA reads TGCGCCAGCAGCCAAGACGACGCCTATGGCTACACCTTC. Its protein is CASSQDDAYGYTF.

This clonotype was seen a handful of times. The chain uses TRBV29-1 and TRBJ2-2; a possible D gene is TRBD2 (6 bases). The germline V gene encodes CDR1 SQVTM and CDR2 ANQGSEA. The CDR3 totals 13 residues. The V end lost 7 bases, the J end lost 6 bases, and 15 bases lay between the germline ends. The CDR3 protein is CSGRAGGAGELFF. In DNA, the CDR3 is TGCAGCGGGCGGGCAGGAGGGGCCGGGGAGCTGTTTTTT.

This sequence joins TRBV6-2 or TRBV6-3 and TRBJ2-6, with TRBD1 identical over 8 bases. The trim removed 1 base at V and 2 bases at J, leaving 1 base unmatched. The CDR3 extends over 16 amino acids. Germline V gives CDR1 MNHEY, CDR2 SVGEGT. CDR3 nucleotide sequence: TGTGCCAGCAGTTACTGGGGACAGGCTGGGGCCAACGTCCTGACTTTC. It yields the protein CASSYWGQAGANVLTF.

The table lists this clonotype with a few counts. A junction end diverges from the germline sequence, so it may reflect a read error. This rearrangement joins TRBV6-5 to TRBJ2-1; D is possibly TRBD2 (6 bases). This CDR3 is 21 amino acids long. Looked up from germline, CDR1 is MNHEY and CDR2 is SVGAGI. CDR3 bases: TGTGCCGGCAGTTTACTCAACCTCGGAGATAGCGGCACTCCTTCCTACAATGAGCAGTTCTTC. Translating gives CAGSLLNLGDSGTPSYNEQFF.

The CDR3 DNA is TGTGCCAGCAGTTTACACAGGGGACGATATGGCTACACCTTC. It specifies CASSLHRGRYGYTF. V gene TRBV12-3 or TRBV12-4 combines with J gene TRBJ1-2; 7 bases fit TRBD1. V gave up 2 bases and J gave up 5 bases; unmatched junction bases: 5. The CDR3 is 14 residues long.

The rearrangement uses TRBV28 and TRBJ2-1; TRBD1 might be the D (6 bases). V lost 6 bases to trimming and J lost 5 bases, with 23 bases between them. CDR1 is MDHEN, CDR2 SYDVKM, per germline. There are 17 residues in the CDR3. CDR3 DNA sequence: TGTGCCAGCAGCCGTCTCGCGACAGGAAGAATCCACAATGAGCAGTTCTTC. This sequence encodes CASSRLATGRIHNEQFF.

This clonotype has only a few counts. The chain carries TRBV12-3 or TRBV12-4 and TRBJ1-2; unclear D gene. The V and J ends lost 5 bases and 7 bases respectively, with 8 bases between them. The CDR3 is 11 residues long. CDR3 residues: CASSISGGYTF. The CDR3 DNA reads as TGTGCCAGCAGTATCTCTGGTGGCTACACCTTC.

This clonotype showed up many times. CDR3 sequence reads: CASSLGPRGQDTQYF. CDR3 in DNA: TGTGCCAGCAGCTTAGGTCCCAGGGGCCAAGATACGCAGTATTTT. This chain uses TRBV11-2 with TRBJ2-3; TRBD1 is a possible D gene (6 bases). CDR1 and CDR2 from the germline V gene are SGHAT and FQNNGV. V was clipped by 1 base and J by 5 bases, with 13 bases between them. The CDR3 contains 15 residues.

This chain links TRBV12-3 or TRBV12-4 with TRBJ2-4; D may be TRBD1 or TRBD2 (5 bases each). The CDR3 spans 15 residues. Trimming cost V 3 bases and J 3 bases, with 12 bases left between them. The CDR3 reads CASSFGAPDKNIQYF. As DNA, the CDR3 is TGTGCCAGCAGTTTCGGGGCCCCGGACAAAAACATTCAGTACTTC.

This clonotype has only a few counts. CDR3 nucleotide sequence: TGTGCCAGCAGTTTATACGCGGAACACGGAAACACCATATATTTT. This translates into CASSLYAEHGNTIYF. The chain uses TRBV28 and TRBJ1-3; D is unclear. Trimming removed 1 base from V and 4 bases from J, with 11 bases in between. CDR3 length equals 15 residues. Per germline, CDR1 MDHEN and CDR2 SYDVKM.